The rows below give T cell receptor beta chains drawn from one sample of a study of monozygotic twins with inflammatory bowel disease. TCRdb re-analyzed the 5' RACE reads; it lists each CDR3 protein once, without DNA. This sample lists around 220,000 distinct CDR3 sequences; its ten largest clones have 7.5% to 8%. The sample comprised blood. These receptors all stem from a human donor with ulcerative colitis or Crohn's disease, or a healthy co-twin of an affected twin (not recorded which). Each CDR3 is given with its conserved first and last residue.

CDR3 protein	V gene	J gene
CANPDFRLGKETQYF	TRBV25-1	TRBJ2-5
CASSLGPGGGMRSYEQYF	TRBV5-1	TRBJ2-7
CASSLGLRGGYRTYEQYF	TRBV13	TRBJ2-7
CSVGGQGGEQYF	TRBV29-1	TRBJ2-7
CAITGASGSSEQFF	TRBV7-2	TRBJ2-1
CASSDRTGQPYEQYF	TRBV6-1	TRBJ2-7
CASSFNGRKNEQFF	TRBV5-1	TRBJ2-1
CASSLDRVTDTQYF	TRBV5-5	TRBJ2-3
CASSLGLTVSSYNSPLHF	TRBV11-2	TRBJ1-6
CASSSDREKLFF	TRBV7-2	TRBJ1-4
CSVDRDRVDYGYTF	TRBV29-1	TRBJ1-2
CSVKAPGHTDTGELFF	TRBV29-1	TRBJ2-2
CASSGGGTEAFF	TRBV12-3/TRBV12-4	TRBJ1-1
CASRGQGKDGELFF	TRBV6-1	TRBJ2-2
CASGRITHEQYF	TRBV6-2/TRBV6-3	TRBJ2-7
CSAREILRPYEQYF	TRBV20-1	TRBJ2-7
CASSYSRNPGGEQFF	TRBV6-5	TRBJ2-1
CASSLNGPGQETQYF	TRBV5-1	TRBJ2-5
CASSSIRETQYF	TRBV3-1	TRBJ2-5
CASSGLIGSGANVLTF	TRBV19	TRBJ2-6
CASSLSDKNTEAFF	TRBV12-3/TRBV12-4	TRBJ1-1
CASGPGQGISTAQYF	TRBV7-3	TRBJ2-3
CASSLYRIGNTGELFF	TRBV7-6	TRBJ2-2
CASKQQHNQPQHF	TRBV2	TRBJ1-5
CSARAGVWDTGELFF	TRBV20-1	TRBJ2-2
CASSFGGVETQYF	TRBV7-2	TRBJ2-5
CASSGSGSVTGELFF	TRBV27	TRBJ2-2
CAISGGDEQYF	TRBV10-3	TRBJ2-7
CASSVGGAGANVLTF	TRBV9	TRBJ2-6